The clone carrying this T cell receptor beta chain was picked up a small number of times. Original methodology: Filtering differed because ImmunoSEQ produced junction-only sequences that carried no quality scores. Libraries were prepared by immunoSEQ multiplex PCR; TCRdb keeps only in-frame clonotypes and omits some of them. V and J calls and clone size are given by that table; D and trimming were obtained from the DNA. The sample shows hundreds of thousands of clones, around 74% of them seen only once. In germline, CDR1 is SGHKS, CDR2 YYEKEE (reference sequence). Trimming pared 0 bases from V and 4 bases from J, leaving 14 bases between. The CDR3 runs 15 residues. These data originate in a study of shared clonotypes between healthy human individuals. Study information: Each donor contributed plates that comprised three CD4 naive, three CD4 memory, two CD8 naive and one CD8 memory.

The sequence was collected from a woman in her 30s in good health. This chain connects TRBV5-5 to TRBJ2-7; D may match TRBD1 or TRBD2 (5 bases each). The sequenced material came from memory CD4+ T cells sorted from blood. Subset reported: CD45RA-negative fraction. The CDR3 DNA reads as TGTGCCAGCAGCTTGGGGGACCGACCGCTTTACGAGCAGTACTTC. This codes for CASSLGDRPLYEQYF.